This T cell receptor (beta chain) was sequenced during a study of T cells in narcolepsy. This clone has only one observation. Only in-frame clones appear in the TCRdb table, and some are missing; sequencing was by immunoSEQ multiplex PCR. Of tens of thousands of clones detected, 92% appear once; the ten largest clones hold roughly 1%. Material for sequencing was CD45RA- memory CD4+ T cells from PBMCs. This TCR derives from a human donor with narcolepsy.

The CDR3 DNA reads TGTGCCTGGAGTGCGGAGGCATGGGGCAATGAGCAGTTCTTC. It codes for CAWSAEAWGNEQFF. The gene calls are TRBV30 and TRBJ2-1; tentative D call: TRBD2 (5 bases). There are 14 residues in the CDR3. Trimming left V 1 base short and J 6 bases short, with 13 bases between. CDR1 is GTSNPN and CDR2 is SVGIG in the germline V gene (reference sequence).